This entry features one TCR beta chain sequence. Sequencing of TCR beta, carried out with a high-throughput approach, was applied to CD8+ and CD4+ T cells from the blood. Controls were healthy donors chosen to match patients in age and sex. Negative isolation yielded CD8+ and CD4+ T cells; FACS enriched TEMRA cells. This sample is drawn from a study of CD8 T cells in Susac syndrome. cDNA came from approximately 0.5 to 1 ug RNA primed by random hexamers. immunoSEQ multiplex PCR amplified TCR beta CDR3 across 54 Vbeta, 13 Jbeta. Each CDR3 protein is one row after TCRdb ran MiXCR on the immunoSEQ multiplex PCR reads. The sample yields fewer than 150,000 distinct CDR3 sequences, 94% seen once. Trimming stripped 5 bases from V and 7 bases from J, with 12 bases between. Looked up from germline, CDR1 is SGHNT and CDR2 is YENEEA. This CDR3 has 13 residues.

Sequencing used CD8+ T cells from PBMCs. The clonotype originates from a human donor in good health. V gene TRBV11-3 combines with J gene TRBJ2-4, with D perhaps assigned TRBD1 or TRBD2 (5 bases each). CDR3 coding DNA: TGTGCCAGCAGCGAGGGGTTGGGGAACATTCAGTACTTC. It translates to CASSEGLGNIQYF.